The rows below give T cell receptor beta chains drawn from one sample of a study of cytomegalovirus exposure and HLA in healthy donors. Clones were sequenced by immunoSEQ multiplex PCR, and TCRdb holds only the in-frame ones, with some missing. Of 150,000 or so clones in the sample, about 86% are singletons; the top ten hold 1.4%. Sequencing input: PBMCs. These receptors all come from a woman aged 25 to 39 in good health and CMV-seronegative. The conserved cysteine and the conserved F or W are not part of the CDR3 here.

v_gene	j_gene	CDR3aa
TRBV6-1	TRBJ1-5	ASSEWGDWNQPQH
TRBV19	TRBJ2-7	ASSSGLAGGIDEQY
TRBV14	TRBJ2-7	ASSQGLGAISYEQY
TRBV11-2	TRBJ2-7	ASSLWEPPNKYEQY
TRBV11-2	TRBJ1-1	ASSLEGAPNTEAF
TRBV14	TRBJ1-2	ASSQISGGAYGYT
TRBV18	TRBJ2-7	ASSRGIDYEQY
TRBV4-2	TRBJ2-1	ASSQESGSYNEQF
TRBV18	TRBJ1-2	ASSPLGDYGYT
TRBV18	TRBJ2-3	ASSHDRVGTDTQY
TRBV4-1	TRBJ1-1	ASSQIDRTNTEAF
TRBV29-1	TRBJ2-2	SVERDTGELF
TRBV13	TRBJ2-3	ASSSTSGGSDTQY
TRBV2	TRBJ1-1	ASRASLVLHLEAF
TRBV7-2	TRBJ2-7	ASSLGGASYEQY
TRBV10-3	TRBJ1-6	AITRDRGVSPLH
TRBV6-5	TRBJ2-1	ASSSAGGGSEQF
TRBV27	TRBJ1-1	ASMTSGGMNTEAF